This T cell receptor beta chain was documented in a study of blood T cells in healthy people across ages. CDR1 and CDR2 from the germline V gene are MRHNA and SNTAGT. This CDR3 is 18 amino acids long. With 0 bases clipped from V and 4 bases from J, the junction kept 13 bases outside the gene matches. A sample-barcoded 5' primer and a J-beta primer mix were used in a second PCR of about 7 to 12 cycles. A single record per CDR3 protein comes from TCRdb applying MiXCR to the 5' RACE reads. This sample has hundreds of thousands of distinct CDR3 sequences, with 52% found just once. The chain links TRBV6-4 to TRBJ1-2; 8 bases line up with TRBD1. The sample comprised blood. The source is an elderly woman in good health. This CDR3 is CASSDSSTRDRLFYGYTF. The CDR3, as DNA: TGTGCCAGCAGTGACTCCTCAACCCGGGACAGGCTTTTCTATGGCTACACCTTC.